A single sample is the source of the 32 T cell receptor beta chains below, sequenced in a study of blood T cell repertoires in COVID-19. The assay was immunoSEQ multiplex PCR, and TCRdb's table has in-frame clones only and misses some. This sample has tens of thousands of clones, with 80% to 85% found just once. Source material: peripheral blood. These receptors were collected from a woman aged 60-75 years with acute or convalescent COVID-19.

This chain joins TRBV7-2 and TRBJ2-7; a possible D gene is TRBD2 (5 bases). From germline, CDR1 is SGHTA and CDR2 FQGNSA. The CDR3 runs to 15 residues. V lost 5 bases to trimming and J lost 0 bases, with 14 bases between them. The CDR3 loop is CASSPNTGYSYEQYF. The CDR3 DNA sequence: TGTGCCAGCAGCCCCAACACGGGATACTCCTACGAGCAGTACTTC.

This chain connects TRBV19 to TRBJ1-5, with TRBD1 as a possible D gene (6 bases). Per germline, CDR1 LNHDA and CDR2 SQIVND (reference sequence). V was pared by 6 bases and J by 3 bases, with 12 bases between. The CDR3 extends over 14 amino acids. The CDR3 DNA reads TGTGCCAGTAGGAGGGGGACCGTCAATCAGCCCCAGCATTTT. Protein sequence: CASRRGTVNQPQHF.

This rearrangement joins TRBV29-1 to TRBJ1-2; 8 bases fit TRBD1. The germline V gene encodes CDR1 SQVTM and CDR2 ANQGSEA. Trimming removed 7 bases from V and 0 bases from J; junction bases left unmatched: 13. This CDR3 has 16 amino acids. The CDR3 here is CSASSGQEMSNYGYTF. The CDR3 DNA is TGCAGCGCATCCTCGGGACAGGAGATGTCTAACTATGGCTACACCTTC.

This rearrangement joins TRBV6-4 to TRBJ2-2; TRBD2 is a possible D gene (5 bases). The CDR3 extends over 14 amino acids. From germline, CDR1 is MRHNA and CDR2 SNTAGT. Trimming took 5 bases from V and 1 from J, leaving 8 bases between them. This chain's CDR3 is CASSREENTGELFF. Written as DNA, the CDR3 is TGTGCCAGCAGTCGGGAAGAGAACACCGGGGAGCTGTTTTTT.

The chain has TRBV5-1 and TRBJ2-3; 9 nucleotides agree with TRBD1. Germline CDR1 SGHRS, CDR2 YFSETQ. This CDR3 region has 14 residues. The trim removed 4 bases at V and 5 bases at J, leaving 5 bases unmatched. As DNA, the CDR3 is TGCGCCAGCAGCCCCGGGACAGGGCAAGATACGCAGTATTTT. Its protein product is CASSPGTGQDTQYF.

The chain recombines TRBV2 with TRBJ2-7; TRBD1 agrees at 7 bases. Losses at the gene ends were 3 bases for V and 6 bases for J; bases not matched to a gene: 8. In germline, CDR1 is SNHLY, CDR2 FYNNEI. The CDR3 length is 14 residues. The CDR3 reads CASSETGISLEQYF. The CDR3 DNA reads TGTGCCAGCAGTGAGACAGGGATTAGCCTCGAGCAGTACTTC.

The chain employs TRBV7-2 and TRBJ1-5; weak D call: TRBD1 (5 bases). Trimming stripped 5 bases from V and 2 bases from J, with 13 bases between. Germline CDR1 and CDR2: SGHTA and FQGNSA. The CDR3 runs to 15 residues. Here the CDR3 DNA reads TGTGCCAGCAGCCCTGGCCAGGGCGGCAATCAGCCCCAGCATTTT. It is translated as CASSPGQGGNQPQHF.

The V call is TRBV29-1, the J call TRBJ1-1; D is perhaps TRBD1 (6 bases). Germline-derived CDR1 and CDR2 are SQVTM and ANQGSEA. With 5 bases removed from V and 0 bases from J, the gap between germline ends came to 13 bases. The CDR3 is 14 residues long. This CDR3 reads CSVNLGHVNTEAFF. CDR3 nucleotide sequence: TGCAGCGTTAATCTGGGACATGTGAACACTGAAGCTTTCTTT.

The genes are TRBV7-8 and TRBJ2-3; 7 nucleotides match TRBD2. Germline V gene data show CDR1 as SGHVS and CDR2 as FQNEAQ. Trimming at V came to 2 bases and at J to 2 bases, leaving 7 bases not matched to a gene. The length of the CDR3 is 16 residues. This CDR3 reads CASSLRGGRITDTQYF. The DNA of the CDR3 is TGTGCCAGCAGCTTACGAGGCGGGAGAATCACAGATACGCAGTATTTT.

This chain joins TRBV19 and TRBJ1-1; 10 nucleotides align to TRBD1. With V trimmed by 5 bases and J by 3 bases, 15 bases remained unmatched. This CDR3 contains 18 residues. In germline, CDR1 is LNHDA, CDR2 SQIVND (reference sequence). CDR3 protein: CASSGYGTGALRDTEAFF. CDR3 DNA: TGTGCCAGTAGTGGCTACGGGACAGGGGCCTTGAGGGACACTGAAGCTTTCTTT.

The chain couples TRBV11-2 to TRBJ1-1, with D possibly TRBD1 on 6 matching bases. CDR3 length: 14 residues. Trimming stripped 2 bases from V and 1 base from J, with 8 bases between. In germline, CDR1 is SGHAT, CDR2 FQNNGV. The CDR3 DNA reads TGTGCCAGCAGCTTATGGACAGCGAACACTGAAGCTTTCTTT. Protein sequence: CASSLWTANTEAFF.

This clone was seen only once. This rearrangement joins TRBV4-2 to TRBJ1-2; D is ambiguous. Trimming stripped 1 base from V and 2 bases from J, with 20 bases between. This CDR3 region has 18 residues. Germline V gene sequence: CDR1 LGHNA, CDR2 YNFKEQ. This chain's CDR3 is CASSQVWVVEGLNYGYTF. The CDR3 region has the DNA TGTGCCAGCAGCCAAGTTTGGGTCGTTGAGGGTTTGAACTATGGCTACACCTTC.

This clone was seen just once. This chain connects TRBV12-3 or TRBV12-4 to TRBJ2-7, with TRBD2 matching over 13 bases. V was pared by 6 bases and J by 7 bases, with 3 bases of the junction left unmatched. The CDR3 sequence is 13 residues long. The DNA for the CDR3 is TGTGCCAGCAGCGGGACTAGCGGGATTGAGCAGTACTTC. As protein: CASSGTSGIEQYF.

As DNA, the CDR3 is TGTGCCAGCAGCTTGGTGGGACAGGGGGTGGGTTCACCCCTCCACTTT. Protein sequence: CASSLVGQGVGSPLHF. This sequence joins TRBV5-6 and TRBJ1-6; TRBD1 agrees at 11 bases. V trimming: 0 bases; J trimming: 9 bases; junction bases outside the gene matches: 5. Germline-derived CDR1 and CDR2 are SGHDT and YYEEEE. The CDR3 runs to 16 residues.

The CDR3 is CASTYQGPYNEQFF. The CDR3 DNA is TGTGCCAGTACCTATCAGGGCCCTTACAATGAGCAGTTCTTC. The chain uses TRBV19 and TRBJ2-1; the D gene is possibly TRBD1 (5 bases). The V gene lost 7 bases and the J gene lost 4 bases, with 14 bases spanning the gap. Germline V gives CDR1 LNHDA, CDR2 SQIVND (reference sequence). The length of the CDR3 is 14 residues.

The V and J genes are TRBV19 and TRBJ1-2; D is possibly TRBD1 (6 bases). Per the germline V gene, CDR1 is LNHDA and CDR2 is SQIVND (reference sequence). This CDR3 is built from 15 residues. Trimming pared 7 bases from V and 2 bases from J, leaving 17 bases between. This CDR3 reads CASNPLGQGNYGYTF. The CDR3 DNA sequence: TGTGCCAGTAATCCGCTTGGGCAGGGGAACTATGGCTACACCTTC.

The chain uses TRBV28 and TRBJ1-6; D not resolved. Germline V gene sequence: CDR1 MDHEN, CDR2 SYDVKM. The CDR3 is 13 residues long. Trimming removed 10 bases from V and 3 bases from J, with 10 bases in between. The CDR3 loop is CAISNFYNSPLHF. CDR3 DNA: TGTGCCATAAGCAACTTCTATAATTCACCCCTCCACTTT.

The chain recombines TRBV9 with TRBJ2-2, with 9 bases lining up with TRBD1. V lost 4 bases and J lost 6; bases outside the gene matches: 4. The germline V gene encodes CDR1 SGDLS and CDR2 YYNGEE. CDR3 length: 14 residues. The CDR3 spells CASSQDRGSGELFF. CDR3 DNA sequence: TGTGCCAGCAGCCAGGACAGGGGATCCGGGGAGCTGTTTTTT.

This clone has only one observation. The chain carries TRBV7-3 and TRBJ2-1, with 9 bases aligning to TRBD2. The V segment lost 4 bases and the J segment 0 bases; nucleotides outside the gene matches: 1. Looked up from germline, CDR1 is SGHTA and CDR2 is FQGTGA. This CDR3 has 15 residues. The CDR3 protein is CASSYSGSSYNEQFF. CDR3 nucleotides: TGTGCCAGCAGCTATAGCGGGAGCTCCTACAATGAGCAGTTCTTC.

The chain recombines TRBV5-1 with TRBJ2-7, with D unclear. The CDR3 covers 14 residues. V was trimmed by 0 bases and J by 3 bases, leaving 10 bases between them. CDR1 and CDR2 from the germline V gene are SGHRS and YFSETQ. CDR3 protein: CASSLGTVDYEQYF. CDR3 coding DNA: TGCGCCAGCAGCTTGGGTACAGTTGACTACGAGCAGTACTTC.

This clone was detected only a few times. V usage is TRBV14 and J usage is TRBJ1-4, with D possibly being TRBD1 (6 bases). CDR1 and CDR2 from the germline V gene are SGHDN and FVKESK. The CDR3 sequence is 15 residues long. V lost 4 bases and J lost 0, with 9 bases in between. CDR3 bases: TGTGCCAGCAGCCGAGACAGGACAACTAATGAAAAACTGTTTTTT. It is translated as CASSRDRTTNEKLFF.

The count of this clone is one. This chain uses TRBV19 with TRBJ2-1; D might be TRBD2 (6 bases). Germline CDR1 is LNHDA and CDR2 is SQIVND (reference sequence). There are 13 residues in the CDR3. V lost 3 bases, J lost 8 bases, and 11 bases lay in between. The CDR3 bases are TGTGCCAGTAGTATCTCTAGCGACTATGAGCAGTTCTTC. Its protein product is CASSISSDYEQFF.

The rearrangement links TRBV3-1 (or the pseudogene TRBV3-2) to TRBJ1-2; D remains ambiguous. CDR1 LGHDT and CDR2 YNNKEL come from the germline V gene (reference sequence). Trimming shortened V by 2 bases and J by 4 bases, and 5 bases separated the two germline ends. The CDR3 is 12 amino acids. CDR3 amino acids: CASSQLSYGYTF. The CDR3 nucleotides read TGTGCCAGCAGCCAACTGTCCTATGGCTACACCTTC.

This chain connects TRBV3-1 (or the pseudogene TRBV3-2) to TRBJ2-5; possible D gene TRBD2, 6 bases. The CDR3 is made up of 14 amino acids. CDR1 and CDR2 from the germline V gene are LGHDT and YNNKEL (reference sequence). The ends were cut back, 1 base at V and 5 bases at J, with 11 bases in the middle. CDR3 sequence reads: CASSQGRGGETQYF. In nucleotides, the CDR3 is TGTGCCAGCAGCCAAGGACGAGGAGGGGAGACCCAGTACTTC.

This rearrangement joins TRBV4-2 to TRBJ2-2; a weak D match, TRBD2 (6 bases). Germline V gives CDR1 LGHNA, CDR2 YNFKEQ. The CDR3 is 16 amino acids. V was pared by 6 bases and J by 0 bases, with 14 bases between. CDR3 protein: CASSPLATANTGELFF. CDR3 sequence (DNA): TGTGCCAGCAGTCCTCTAGCGACAGCGAACACCGGGGAGCTGTTTTTT.

The rearrangement uses TRBV6-5 and TRBJ2-7, with D tentatively TRBD1 (6 bases). V lost 10 bases, J lost 6 bases, and 19 bases lay in between. Germline CDR1 reads MNHEY; CDR2 reads SVGAGI. This CDR3 region has 13 residues. CDR3 sequence: CATISGQTGEQYF. The CDR3 nucleotides are TGTGCCACCATCAGTGGACAGACTGGCGAGCAGTACTTC.

The rearrangement links TRBV29-1 to TRBJ2-5; TRBD2 is a possible D gene (5 bases). With 8 bases removed from V and 0 bases from J, the gap between germline ends came to 16 bases. Germline CDR1 and CDR2: SQVTM and ANQGSEA. The CDR3 has 14 amino acids. DNA of the CDR3: TGCAGCTCCCGGCCGGACTCTTACCAAGAGACCCAGTACTTC. Residues: CSSRPDSYQETQYF.

V gene TRBV18 combines with J gene TRBJ1-6; D not resolved. This CDR3 region has 15 residues. Germline assignment: CDR1 KGHSH and CDR2 LQKENI. The ends were cut back, 0 bases at V and 6 bases at J, with 9 bases in the middle. CDR3 loop: CASSPPPGSNSPLHF. For the CDR3, the DNA is TGTGCCAGCTCACCACCGCCTGGCTCTAATTCACCCCTCCACTTT.

Here the CDR3 reads CASSLEFTSGRYNEQFF. CDR3 nucleotides: TGTGCCAGCAGCTTAGAATTTACTAGCGGGCGATACAATGAGCAGTTCTTC. This chain connects TRBV7-2 to TRBJ2-1; the match to TRBD2 covers 9 bases. The CDR3 covers 17 residues. Germline-derived CDR1 and CDR2 are SGHTA and FQGNSA. The ends lost 1 base at V and 4 bases at J; junction bases unmatched: 8.

This rearrangement joins TRBV5-1 to TRBJ1-1; 7 bases agree with TRBD1. V was clipped by 0 bases and J by 1 base; unmatched bases: 0. The CDR3 is made up of 14 amino acids. The germline CDR1 and CDR2 sequences are SGHRS and YFSETQ. Written as DNA, the CDR3 is TGCGCCAGCAGCTTGGAGGGGGCGAACACTGAAGCTTTCTTT. Translation gives CASSLEGANTEAFF.

This clone was seen a few times. The chain recombines TRBV10-2 with TRBJ1-2, with 10 positions matching TRBD1. This CDR3 contains 13 residues. Germline V gives CDR1 WSHSY, CDR2 SAAADI. Trimming removed 7 bases from V and 3 bases from J; junction bases left unmatched: 2. DNA for the CDR3: TGCGCCAGCACCGGGACAGGGGACTATGGCTACACCTTC. This sequence encodes CASTGTGDYGYTF.

The chain couples TRBV30 to TRBJ1-6; 12 bases agree with TRBD1. V trimming: 4 bases; J trimming: 7 bases; junction bases outside the gene matches: 14. This CDR3 spans 18 amino acids. The germline CDR1 and CDR2 sequences are GTSNPN and SVGIG (reference sequence). CDR3 amino acids: CAWNRDRGRLGGNSPLHF. CDR3 DNA: TGTGCCTGGAACCGGGACAGGGGGCGTCTTGGGGGGAATTCACCCCTCCACTTT.